One and the same sample provided the 20 T cell receptor beta chains below, sequenced in a study of cytomegalovirus exposure and HLA in healthy donors (dated by TCRdb to between 2016 and 2019). To prepare the library, the immunoSEQ multiplex PCR assay was applied. TCRdb obtained this table from immuneACCESS and retained in-frame rearrangements with V and J assigned. These tables miss some clones; where compared with another copy, unresolved V genes account for less than half of the shortfall, and the remainder is unexplained. Present in this sample are 150,000 to 200,000 clones, about 85% of which were seen just once. The ten largest clones represent around 2.5% of the sample. The sample taken for sequencing was PBMCs. These receptors were obtained from a man aged 30 to 45 in good health and CMV-seropositive.

V is TRBV5-1 and J is TRBJ2-5, with TRBD2 matching 9 bases. This CDR3 is built from 15 residues. Germline V gene lookup returns CDR1 SGHRS and CDR2 YFSETQ. Trimming at V came to 3 bases and at J to 5 bases, leaving 8 bases not matched to a gene. DNA for the CDR3: TGCGCCAGCAGCTCGCGGGGGGGGACTTTGGAGACCCAGTACTTC. Translated: CASSSRGGTLETQYF.

This chain joins TRBV7-3 and TRBJ2-3; tentative D call: TRBD2 (6 bases). V lost 5 bases, J lost 3 bases, and 15 bases lay in between. Per the germline V gene, CDR1 is SGHTA and CDR2 is FQGTGA. This CDR3 has 15 residues. The CDR3 loop reads CASSPGLIGTDTQYF. The CDR3 coding sequence is TGTGCCAGCAGCCCTGGACTAATTGGGACAGATACGCAGTATTTT.

The rearrangement links TRBV27 to TRBJ2-7; 10 positions agree with TRBD1. The CDR3 is 14 residues long. Trimming took 3 bases from V and 6 from J; bases not matched to a gene: 5. Germline values: CDR1 MNHEY, CDR2 SMNVEV (reference sequence). DNA of the CDR3: TGTGCCAGCAGTTTGTTAGGGACAGGGGTCGAGCAGTACTTC. This sequence encodes CASSLLGTGVEQYF.

V usage is TRBV5-6 and J usage is TRBJ2-1; 7 nucleotides agree with TRBD1. Germline CDR1 SGHDT, CDR2 YYEEEE. With V trimmed by 2 bases and J by 2 bases, 7 bases remained unmatched. The CDR3 runs 16 residues. Here the CDR3 reads CASSLTGTAAYNEQFF. The CDR3 DNA reads TGTGCCAGCAGCTTAACCGGGACAGCCGCCTACAATGAGCAGTTCTTC.

The chain joins TRBV7-9 to TRBJ1-1, with D possibly TRBD1 on 6 matching bases. This CDR3 is 14 amino acids long. Trimming cost V 5 bases and J 8 bases, with 18 bases left between them. Germline V gives CDR1 SEHNR, CDR2 FQNEAQ (reference sequence). In DNA form, the CDR3 reads TGTGCCAGCAGCCCACCGAGACAGGTCCAAGAAGCTTTCTTT. Translating gives CASSPPRQVQEAFF.

The chain joins TRBV19 to TRBJ2-7; weak D call: TRBD1 (6 bases). The CDR3 has 14 residues. V shed 3 bases and J shed 3 bases, with 12 bases lying between them. The V gene's germline CDR1 is LNHDA and CDR2 SQIVND (reference sequence). In DNA, the CDR3 is TGTGCCAGTAGTATGAGCAGGACAGTCTACGAGCAGTACTTC. Residues: CASSMSRTVYEQYF.

CDR3 sequence (DNA): TGTGCCAGCAGCTTAAACAGCTATAGCAATCAGCCCCAGCATTTT. Its translation: CASSLNSYSNQPQHF. The V call is TRBV11-2, the J call TRBJ1-5; D is ambiguous. From germline, CDR1 is SGHAT and CDR2 FQNNGV. Trimming left V 2 bases short and J 0 bases short, with 8 bases between. The CDR3 length is 15 residues.

V gene TRBV18 combines with J gene TRBJ2-1; 7 bases match TRBD1. J lost 6 bases, V lost 4 bases, and 3 bases had no gene match. CDR3 size: 13 residues. The germline V gene encodes CDR1 KGHSH and CDR2 LQKENI. CDR3 amino acids: CASSQGQSNEQFF. CDR3 bases: TGTGCCAGCTCACAGGGACAGAGCAATGAGCAGTTCTTC.

This sequence joins TRBV9 and TRBJ2-5; 8 positions agree with TRBD1. CDR3 length: 16 residues. J lost 2 bases, V lost 0 bases, and 6 bases had no gene match. Germline lookup yields CDR1 SGDLS and CDR2 YYNGEE. CDR3: CASSVAPGQGQETQYF. The CDR3, as DNA: TGTGCCAGCAGCGTAGCTCCCGGACAGGGTCAAGAGACCCAGTACTTC.

The chain joins TRBV7-6 to TRBJ2-2, with 9 bases matching TRBD2. The CDR3 totals 16 residues. Germline V gives CDR1 SGHVS, CDR2 FNYEAQ. Trimming cost V 1 base and J 2 bases; bases outside gene matches: 2. The CDR3 DNA reads as TGTGCCAGCAGCTTAGGACTAGCGGTTAACACCGGGGAGCTGTTTTTT. This gives the protein CASSLGLAVNTGELFF.

The rearrangement links TRBV9 to TRBJ2-7; 9 nucleotides match TRBD2. With 0 bases clipped from V and 5 bases from J, the junction kept 6 bases outside the gene matches. Germline values: CDR1 SGDLS, CDR2 YYNGEE. The CDR3 runs 15 residues. CDR3 residues: CASSVGASGVNEQYF. The CDR3 bases are TGTGCCAGCAGCGTAGGGGCTAGCGGGGTGAACGAGCAGTACTTC.

V usage is TRBV6-6 and J usage is TRBJ2-3; the match to TRBD2 covers 8 bases. V shed 6 bases, J shed 3 bases, and the junction held 5 bases outside the gene matches. The germline gives CDR1 MNHNY, CDR2 SVGAGI (reference sequence). This CDR3 is 14 amino acids long. CDR3 bases: TGTGCCAGCAGCCGGACTAGCAGGACAGATACGCAGTATTTT. Its translation: CASSRTSRTDTQYF.

CDR3 region: CASSQDPNRGKSYEQYF. DNA of the CDR3: TGCGCCAGCAGCCAAGATCCAAACAGGGGAAAATCCTACGAGCAGTACTTC. This sequence joins TRBV4-3 and TRBJ2-7; 7 nucleotides agree with TRBD1. This CDR3 region has 17 residues. Unmatched junction bases numbered 9, after V lost 0 bases and J lost 1 base. Per germline, CDR1 LGHNA and CDR2 YSLEER.

The chain combines TRBV6-1 with TRBJ1-4; D not certain. This CDR3 contains 11 residues. CDR1 is MNHNS and CDR2 is SASEGT in the germline V gene. V shed 5 bases and J shed 5 bases, with 3 bases lying between them. The CDR3 sequence is CASSLNEKLFF. CDR3 in DNA: TGTGCCAGCAGTCTCAATGAAAAACTGTTTTTT.

The chain uses TRBV4-3 and TRBJ2-7; tentatively, D is TRBD2 (7 bases). The germline V and J ends were trimmed by 0 bases and 2 bases, with 14 bases remaining between them. This CDR3 is built from 16 residues. The V gene's germline CDR1 is LGHNA and CDR2 YSLEER. Here the CDR3 reads CASSQDRGGTTYEQYF. The CDR3 region has the DNA TGCGCCAGCAGCCAAGATAGGGGGGGAACGACCTACGAGCAGTACTTC.

This chain uses TRBV4-1 with TRBJ2-6; D is uncertain. Germline V gene data show CDR1 as MGHRA and CDR2 as YSYEKL. Trimming shortened V by 4 bases and J by 0 bases, and 7 bases separated the two germline ends. This CDR3 has 15 residues. CDR3 nucleotides: TGCGCCAGCAGCCTACGAGACTCTGGGGCCAACGTCCTGACTTTC. This codes for CASSLRDSGANVLTF.

This chain connects TRBV6-5 to TRBJ2-7; 7 nucleotides line up with TRBD2. V dropped 4 bases and J dropped 6; count of bases not matched to a gene: 3. CDR1 and CDR2 from the germline V gene are MNHEY and SVGAGI. The length of the CDR3 is 12 residues. The CDR3 DNA reads as TGTGCCAGCAGTTTCCCGGGAGGCGAGCAGTACTTC. This encodes CASSFPGGEQYF.

The V gene is TRBV5-5, the J gene TRBJ1-3; 7 nucleotides line up with TRBD1. The CDR3 spans 16 residues. J was trimmed by 3 bases and V by 4 bases; bases with no gene match: 10. The germline V gene has CDR1 SGHKS and CDR2 YYEKEE (reference sequence). The CDR3, as DNA: TGTGCCAGCAGCGTAAACAGGGGTTTTTTTGGAAACACCATATATTTT. It codes for CASSVNRGFFGNTIYF.

V gene TRBV18 combines with J gene TRBJ2-5; 7 bases line up with TRBD1. With V trimmed by 3 bases and J by 5 bases, 3 bases remained unmatched. The length of the CDR3 is 13 residues. The germline CDR1 and CDR2 sequences are KGHSH and LQKENI. The DNA of the CDR3 is TGTGCCAGCTCACCGGGCAGGGGGGAGACCCAGTACTTC. Encoded protein: CASSPGRGETQYF.

The V and J genes are TRBV7-2 and TRBJ2-5; TRBD1 matches 7 bases. The length of the CDR3 is 13 residues. The germline CDR1 and CDR2 sequences are SGHTA and FQGNSA. V lost 1 base to trimming and J lost 6 bases; unmatched junction nucleotides: 2. The CDR3 DNA follows: TGTGCCAGCAGCTTAGACAGGGGAAAGACCCAGTACTTC. Protein sequence: CASSLDRGKTQYF.